This TCR beta chain was obtained from a study of shared T cell receptors in the human thymus. TCRdb's copy holds only in-frame clones and misses some; the assay was immunoSEQ multiplex PCR. The sample gives hundreds of thousands of clones, about 80% of which show up once; less than 0.015% is in the top ten. V was trimmed by 3 bases and J by 1 base, leaving 14 bases between them. The CDR3 length is 16 residues. Germline V gene sequence: CDR1 SGHNT, CDR2 YYREEE (reference sequence). This clone was seen a few times. The sample was also linked to a second study, of human thymus T cells. From that paper: Surgeons resected thymus tissue during corrective heart surgery. V and J genes seemed to be used with bias in thymic and blood repertoires.

The sequenced sample was thymocytes. The chain combines TRBV5-4 with TRBJ1-3; D perhaps matches TRBD1 (5 bases). This TCR derives from a boy under three years old with a congenital heart defect. CDR3 DNA sequence: TGTGCCAGCAGCTCTGCCAGGGTGGGATCTGGAAACACCATATATTTT. Protein: CASSSARVGSGNTIYF.